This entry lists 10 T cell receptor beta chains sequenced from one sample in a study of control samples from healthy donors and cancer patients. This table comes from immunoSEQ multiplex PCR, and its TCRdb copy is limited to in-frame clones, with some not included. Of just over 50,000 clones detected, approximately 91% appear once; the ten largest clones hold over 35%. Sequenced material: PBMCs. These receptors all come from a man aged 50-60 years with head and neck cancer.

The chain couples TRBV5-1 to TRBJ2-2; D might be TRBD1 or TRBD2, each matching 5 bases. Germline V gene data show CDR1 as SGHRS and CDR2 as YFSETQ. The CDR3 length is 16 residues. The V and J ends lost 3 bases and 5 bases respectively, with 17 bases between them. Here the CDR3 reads CASSWPTGTLTGELFF. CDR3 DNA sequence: TGCGCCAGCAGCTGGCCCACCGGGACCTTAACCGGGGAGCTGTTTTTT.

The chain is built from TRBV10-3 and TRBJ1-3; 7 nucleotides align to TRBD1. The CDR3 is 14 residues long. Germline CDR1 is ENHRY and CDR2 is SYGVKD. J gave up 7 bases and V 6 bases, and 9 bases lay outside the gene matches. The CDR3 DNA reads TGTGCCATCAGCGACAGGGAAGGAGGGAACACCATATATTTT. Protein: CAISDREGGNTIYF.

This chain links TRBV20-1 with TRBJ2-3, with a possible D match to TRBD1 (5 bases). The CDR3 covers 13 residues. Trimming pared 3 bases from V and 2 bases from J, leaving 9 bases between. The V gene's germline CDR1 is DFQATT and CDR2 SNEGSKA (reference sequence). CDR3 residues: CSASVRATDTQYF. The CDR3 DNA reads TGCAGTGCTAGTGTCAGGGCCACAGATACGCAGTATTTT.

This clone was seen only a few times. The CDR3 sequence: CASSTGAEQYF. In DNA, the CDR3 is TGTGCCAGCAGCACAGGGGCCGAGCAGTACTTC. V and J are TRBV6-5 and TRBJ2-7; 7 nucleotides align to TRBD1. V shed 6 bases, J shed 6 bases, and the junction held 2 bases outside the gene matches. This CDR3 is built from 11 residues. The germline gives CDR1 MNHEY, CDR2 SVGAGI.

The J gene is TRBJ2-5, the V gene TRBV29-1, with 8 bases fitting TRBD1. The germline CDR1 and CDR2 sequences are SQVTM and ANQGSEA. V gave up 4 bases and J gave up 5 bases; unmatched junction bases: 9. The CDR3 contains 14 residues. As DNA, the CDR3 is TGCAGCGTTGTCCCGAGGACAGGGAGGGAGACCCAGTACTTC. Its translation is CSVVPRTGRETQYF.

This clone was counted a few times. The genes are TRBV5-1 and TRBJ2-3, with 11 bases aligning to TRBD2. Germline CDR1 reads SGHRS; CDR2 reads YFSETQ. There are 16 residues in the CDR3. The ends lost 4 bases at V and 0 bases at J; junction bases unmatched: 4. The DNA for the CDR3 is TGCGCCAGCAGCCCAGGGACTAGCGGAAGCACAGATACGCAGTATTTT. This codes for CASSPGTSGSTDTQYF.

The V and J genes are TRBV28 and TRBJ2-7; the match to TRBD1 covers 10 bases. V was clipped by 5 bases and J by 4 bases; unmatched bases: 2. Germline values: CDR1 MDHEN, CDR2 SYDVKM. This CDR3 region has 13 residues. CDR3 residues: CASSDRGQYEQYF. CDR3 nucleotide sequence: TGTGCCAGCAGTGACAGGGGGCAATACGAGCAGTACTTC. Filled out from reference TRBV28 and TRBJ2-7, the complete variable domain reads DVKVTQSSRYLVKRTGEKVFLECVQDMDHENMFWYRQDPGLGLRLIYFSYDVKMKEKGDIPEGYSVSREKKERFSLILESASTNQTSMYLCASSDRGQYEQYFGPGTRLTVT.

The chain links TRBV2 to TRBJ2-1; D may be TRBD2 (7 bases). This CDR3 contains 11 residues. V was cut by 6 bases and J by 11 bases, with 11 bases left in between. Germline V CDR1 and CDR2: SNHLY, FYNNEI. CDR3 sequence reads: CASRAGQQQFF. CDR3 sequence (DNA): TGTGCCAGCAGAGCGGGACAACAGCAGTTCTTC.

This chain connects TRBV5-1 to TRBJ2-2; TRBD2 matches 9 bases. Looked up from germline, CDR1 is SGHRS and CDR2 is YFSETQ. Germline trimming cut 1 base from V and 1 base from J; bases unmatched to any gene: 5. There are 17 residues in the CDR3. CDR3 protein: CASSLTGAGGNTGELFF. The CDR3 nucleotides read TGCGCCAGCAGCTTGACTGGAGCGGGGGGGAACACCGGGGAGCTGTTTTTT. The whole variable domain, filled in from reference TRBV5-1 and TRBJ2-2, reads KAGVTQTPRYLIKTRGQQVTLSCSPISGHRSVSWYQQTPGQGLQFLFEYFSETQRNKGNFPGRFSGRQFSNSRSEMNVSTLELGDSALYLCASSLTGAGGNTGELFFGEGSRLTVL.

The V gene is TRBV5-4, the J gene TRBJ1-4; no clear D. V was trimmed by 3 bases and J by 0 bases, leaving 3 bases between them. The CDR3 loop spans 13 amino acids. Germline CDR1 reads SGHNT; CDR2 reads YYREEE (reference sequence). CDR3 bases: TGTGCCAGCAGCTCTGCAACTAATGAAAAACTGTTTTTT. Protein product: CASSSATNEKLFF. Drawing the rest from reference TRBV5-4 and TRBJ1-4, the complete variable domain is ETGVTQSPTHLIKTRGQQVTLRCSSQSGHNTVSWYQQALGQGPQFIFQYYREEENGRGNFPPRFSGLQFPNYSSELNVNALELDDSALYLCASSSATNEKLFFGSGTQLSVL.